The clone carrying this T cell receptor (beta chain) was counted only a few times. Antigen: not known. The entry originates in a study of blood T cells in healthy people across ages. Study-wide context: Template switching retrieved approximately one barcoded beta molecule for each two T cells.

Overall study findings and caveats: Diversity was estimated from one million T cells, and these estimates were considered underestimates. As naive T cell percentage varied, TCR beta diversity correlated strongly with it.

Primed by a sample-barcoded 5' primer and a J-beta primer mix, a second PCR proceeded for 7 to 11 cycles. The study obtained at least 2.5 million CDR3-containing paired-end reads from every sample. From the 5' RACE reads, TCRdb called clonotypes with MiXCR, one entry per CDR3 protein. The sample lists hundreds of thousands of distinct CDR3 sequences; 21% were seen once. V was trimmed by 3 bases and J by 10 bases, leaving 16 bases between them. CDR3 length: 13 amino acids. The germline CDR1 and CDR2 sequences are GTSNPN and SVGIG (reference sequence). The sequenced sample consisted of blood. This chain uses TRBV30 with TRBJ1-3; D gene unclear. The receptor was derived from a man aged 65-85 years in good health. For the CDR3, the DNA is TGTGCCTGGAGGGCTGCGGGTTTAACGACCATATATTTT. Its protein product is CAWRAAGLTTIYF.